Following are 27 T cell receptor beta chains from one sample sequenced in a study of response to subunit inactivated influenza vaccine. Using its own MiXCR run on the RT-PCR reads, TCRdb lists one record per CDR3 protein. The repertoire holds about 540,000 distinct CDR3 sequences, 20% to 25% seen once, with 2.5% to 3.5% in the top ten. Another study also made use of these data, one on T cells expressing NK-cell markers. That report notes: UMIs accompanied the 5'RACE template switching by which TCR beta cDNA was made.

The sample here was CD4+ T cells sorted from PBMCs, taken roughly 12 days after vaccination. The receptors originated from a man aged 50 or older who received an inactivated influenza vaccine.

This clonotype was observed a handful of times. The CDR3 DNA follows: TGTGCCAGCAGCGGGGGAACCTATAATTCACCCCTCCACTTT. Its translation: CASSGGTYNSPLHF. The gene calls are TRBV9 and TRBJ1-6; no reliable D call. The length of the CDR3 is 14 residues. The V and J ends lost 3 bases and 2 bases respectively, with 6 bases between them. The germline V gene encodes CDR1 SGDLS and CDR2 YYNGEE.

DNA of the CDR3: TGTGCCAGCAGCCAAGAGGCAGGCTTGAACACTGAAGCTTTCTTT. Its protein is CASSQEAGLNTEAFF. The chain carries TRBV4-2 and TRBJ1-1; D uncertain. Per the germline V gene, CDR1 is LGHNA and CDR2 is YNFKEQ. The V end was cut by 0 bases, the J end by 0 bases, with 8 bases between. The CDR3 is made up of 15 amino acids.

The CDR3 coding sequence is TGCAGTGCTACGACCGCGGACAGTCGGGGTAATGAAAAACTGTTTTTT. Its protein is CSATTADSRGNEKLFF. The rearrangement joins TRBV20-1 to TRBJ1-4; D is possibly TRBD1 (6 bases). In germline, CDR1 is DFQATT, CDR2 SNEGSKA (reference sequence). This CDR3 comprises 16 residues. Trimming pared 4 bases from V and 4 bases from J, leaving 19 bases between.

The rearrangement joins TRBV10-3 to TRBJ1-4; TRBD1 agrees at 12 bases. V lost 6 bases, J lost 3 bases, and 5 bases stayed unmatched. This CDR3 region has 16 residues. Germline CDR1 and CDR2: ENHRY and SYGVKD. CDR3 residues: CAISPGQGAANEKLFF. CDR3 sequence (DNA): TGTGCCATCAGCCCGGGACAGGGGGCAGCTAATGAAAAACTGTTTTTT.

This chain connects TRBV20-1 to TRBJ2-1, with D unresolved. V gave up 6 bases and J gave up 1 base, with 13 bases separating them. Germline CDR1 is DFQATT and CDR2 is SNEGSKA (reference sequence). CDR3 length: 14 amino acids. CDR3 in amino acids: CSAPIRSSYNEQFF. The CDR3 region has the DNA TGCAGTGCCCCTATAAGATCATCCTACAATGAGCAGTTCTTC.

This clonotype has at least ten counts. The rearrangement uses TRBV3-1 and TRBJ2-7, with 10 bases identical to TRBD2. J gave up 6 bases and V 3 bases, and 8 bases lay outside the gene matches. Germline CDR1 and CDR2: LGHDT and YNNKEL (reference sequence). The CDR3 covers 15 residues. The CDR3 protein is CASSQSASGSVEQYF. The CDR3 coding sequence is TGTGCCAGCAGCCAGAGTGCTAGCGGGAGTGTCGAGCAGTACTTC.

This clonotype occurred a few times. CDR3 sequence reads: CASRVSVTSRETQYF. The DNA of the CDR3 is TGTGCCAGCAGAGTTTCGGTGACTAGTAGGGAGACCCAGTACTTC. The J gene is TRBJ2-5, the V gene TRBV12-3 or TRBV12-4; D is possibly TRBD2 (6 bases). The CDR3 consists of 15 residues. V was clipped by 6 bases and J by 5 bases, with 19 bases between them.

This sequence joins TRBV7-7 and TRBJ2-2; weak D call: TRBD1 (6 bases). From germline, CDR1 is SSHAT and CDR2 FNYEAQ (reference sequence). The V and J ends lost 5 bases and 7 bases respectively, with 17 bases between them. This CDR3 is built from 15 residues. CDR3 in DNA: TGTGCCAGCAGCCCCACGACAGGTCTAAACGGGGAGCTGTTTTTT. As protein: CASSPTTGLNGELFF.

This clonotype was detected a few times. The V and J genes are TRBV2 and TRBJ2-7; TRBD1 aligns across 9 bases. The CDR3 loop spans 15 amino acids. Per germline, CDR1 SNHLY and CDR2 FYNNEI. The V gene end was trimmed by 8 bases and the J gene end by 3 bases; junction bases not matched to a gene: 11. The CDR3 nucleotides read TGTGCCAGCTCCGAGGGACAGGGCATATTCTACGAGCAGTACTTC. Amino acids: CASSEGQGIFYEQYF.

The DNA for the CDR3 is TGTGCAGCACGGGGCCCAGAGACCCAGTACTTC. It is translated as CAARGPETQYF. This chain links TRBV6-2 or TRBV6-3 with TRBJ2-5; D possibly matches TRBD1 or TRBD2 (5 bases each). The CDR3 extends over 11 amino acids. CDR1 and CDR2 from the germline V gene are MNHEY and SVGEGT.

This clonotype was picked up a small number of times. The rearrangement uses TRBV27 and TRBJ1-4; TRBD1 aligns across 7 bases. V lost 5 bases and J lost 7; bases outside the gene matches: 4. The CDR3 loop spans 13 amino acids. In germline, CDR1 is MNHEY, CDR2 SMNVEV (reference sequence). As DNA, the CDR3 is TGTGCCAGCAGTAGAGGGGGCGGTGAAAAACTGTTTTTT. It codes for CASSRGGGEKLFF. Together with reference TRBV27 and TRBJ1-4, the CDR3 gives the full variable domain: EAQVTQNPRYLITVTGKKLTVTCSQNMNHEYMSWYRQDPGLGLRQIYYSMNVEVTDKGDVPEGYKVSRKEKRNFPLILESPSPNQTSLYFCASSRGGGEKLFFGSGTQLSVL.

This clonotype has only a few counts. The DNA for the CDR3 is TGTGCCAGCAGCTTAGCTTACTGGGACAGTTTAACCTACGAGCAGTACTTC. Its protein product is CASSLAYWDSLTYEQYF. The chain links TRBV7-2 to TRBJ2-7; 7 positions match TRBD1. The V and J ends lost 0 bases and 2 bases, in that order; junction bases with no gene match: 10. Germline CDR1 SGHTA, CDR2 FQGNSA. The CDR3 is made up of 17 amino acids. The full variable domain, in which reference TRBV7-2 and TRBJ2-7 provide the parts outside the CDR3, is GAGVSQSPSNKVTEKGKDVELRCDPISGHTALYWYRQSLGQGLEFLIYFQGNSAPDKSGLPSDRFSAERTGGSVSTLTIQRTQQEDSAVYLCASSLAYWDSLTYEQYFGPGTRLTVT.

The V call is TRBV24-1, the J call TRBJ2-5; no firm D call. The CDR3 has 15 residues. Trimming took 4 bases from V and 1 from J, leaving 12 bases between them. Germline lookup yields CDR1 KGHDR and CDR2 SFDVKD. CDR3: CATSDPREIQETQYF. The DNA of the CDR3 is TGTGCCACCAGTGACCCTCGTGAAATCCAAGAGACCCAGTACTTC.

The chain is built from TRBV5-1 and TRBJ2-2, with a weak D call TRBD2 (5 bases). The length of the CDR3 is 14 residues. Deletions cut 4 bases from V and 4 bases from J, with 11 bases between. Germline CDR1 reads SGHRS; CDR2 reads YFSETQ. The CDR3 reads CASSLDSFTGELFF. The CDR3 region has the DNA TGCGCCAGCAGCCTGGACTCTTTCACCGGGGAGCTGTTTTTT. The complete variable domain, with remaining parts taken from reference TRBV5-1 and TRBJ2-2, reads KAGVTQTPRYLIKTRGQQVTLSCSPISGHRSVSWYQQTPGQGLQFLFEYFSETQRNKGNFPGRFSGRQFSNSRSEMNVSTLELGDSALYLCASSLDSFTGELFFGEGSRLTVL.

This clonotype was picked up a small number of times. CDR3: CSAPGQGSTGELFF. The CDR3 region has the DNA TGCAGTGCCCCAGGACAGGGTTCGACCGGGGAGCTGTTTTTT. This chain links TRBV20-1 with TRBJ2-2; 8 positions match TRBD1. The ends lost 6 bases at V and 5 bases at J; junction bases unmatched: 8. There are 14 residues in the CDR3. Germline loops: CDR1 DFQATT, CDR2 SNEGSKA (reference sequence).

This clonotype appeared a few times. This chain joins TRBV7-2 and TRBJ2-1, with 7 bases identical to TRBD2. With V trimmed by 7 bases and J by 3 bases, 9 bases remained unmatched. The CDR3 consists of 15 residues. Looked up from germline, CDR1 is SGHTA and CDR2 is FQGNSA. In DNA form, the CDR3 reads TGTGCCAGCACCCCCCGGCGGGAGTTCTACAATGAGCAGTTCTTC. Its translation: CASTPRREFYNEQFF.

This clonotype was found a few times. V is TRBV18 and J is TRBJ2-7; possible D gene TRBD2, 5 bases. Germline CDR1 reads KGHSH; CDR2 reads LQKENI. The CDR3 loop spans 14 amino acids. Trimming pared 2 bases from V and 2 bases from J, leaving 10 bases between. The DNA for the CDR3 is TGTGCCAGCTCACCAGGGAGCCCTACCTACGAGCAGTACTTC. Translating gives CASSPGSPTYEQYF.

This clonotype was detected a few times. The chain recombines TRBV30 with TRBJ2-1; D unclear. The length of the CDR3 is 12 residues. With 0 bases removed from V and 8 bases from J, the gap between germline ends came to 8 bases. Germline V CDR1 and CDR2: GTSNPN, SVGIG (reference sequence). The CDR3 region is CAWSVLGYEQFF. CDR3 nucleotides: TGTGCCTGGAGTGTACTTGGGTATGAGCAGTTCTTC.

This rearrangement joins TRBV2 to TRBJ1-6; 10 bases line up with TRBD1. Germline CDR1 is SNHLY and CDR2 is FYNNEI. This CDR3 is 13 amino acids long. V gave up 11 bases and J gave up 7 bases; unmatched junction bases: 5. As DNA, the CDR3 is TGTGCCGGCACGGGACAGGGGAATTCACCCCTCCACTTT. Translated, it gives CAGTGQGNSPLHF.

There are a few counts of this clonotype. The J gene is TRBJ1-1, the V gene TRBV12-3 or TRBV12-4; perhaps TRBD1 as D (5 bases). Trimming stripped 6 bases from V and 0 bases from J, with 20 bases between. The CDR3 length is 17 residues. The CDR3 sequence: CASSPGDGGFMNTEAFF. The CDR3 DNA sequence: TGTGCCAGCAGCCCCGGGGACGGCGGCTTCATGAACACTGAAGCTTTCTTT.

This sequence joins TRBV28 and TRBJ2-7, with 11 positions matching TRBD2. Germline values: CDR1 MDHEN, CDR2 SYDVKM. This CDR3 spans 16 amino acids. The J segment lost 5 bases and the V segment lost 1 base, leaving 7 bases of the junction unmatched. DNA for the CDR3: TGTGCCAGCAGTTTATTTACTAGCGGGAGACTAGACGAGCAGTACTTC. As protein: CASSLFTSGRLDEQYF.

The CDR3 coding sequence is TGTGCCAGCAGCTTGGGGGACCCAAGGTACTACGAGCAGTACTTC. The encoded protein is CASSLGDPRYYEQYF. The gene calls are TRBV7-2 and TRBJ2-7; D might be TRBD1 or TRBD2, each matching 5 bases. V lost 3 bases, J lost 3 bases, and 15 bases lay in between. Germline V gene sequence: CDR1 SGHTA, CDR2 FQGNSA. The CDR3 has 15 residues.

The V and J genes are TRBV7-7 and TRBJ2-1; 10 bases are a match to TRBD1. The V gene's germline CDR1 is SSHAT and CDR2 FNYEAQ (reference sequence). This CDR3 has 16 amino acids. V was pared by 1 base and J by 9 bases, with 9 bases of the junction left unmatched. DNA of the CDR3: TGTGCCAGCAGCTTAGGACAGGGGGCGCTGGGGGCTGAGCAGTTCTTC. Its translation: CASSLGQGALGAEQFF. The full variable domain, its missing parts supplied by reference TRBV7-7 and TRBJ2-1, is GAGVSQSPRYKVTKRGQDVTLRCDPISSHATLYWYQQALGQGPEFLTYFNYEAQPDKSGLPSDRFSAERPEGSISTLTIQRTEQRDSAMYRCASSLGQGALGAEQFFGPGTRLTVL.

The chain uses TRBV19 and TRBJ1-6, with 7 bases lining up with TRBD1. V shed 10 bases and J 6 bases; nucleotides not matched to a gene: 9. Per germline, CDR1 LNHDA and CDR2 SQIVND (reference sequence). The CDR3 covers 14 residues. CDR3 nucleotide sequence: TGTGCCACCAGGGACAGTCGGGGTAATTCACCCCTCCACTTT. Protein sequence: CATRDSRGNSPLHF. The variable domain in full, completed from reference TRBV19 and TRBJ1-6, reads DGGITQSPKYLFRKEGQNVTLSCEQNLNHDAMYWYRQDPGQGLRLIYYSQIVNDFQKGDIAEGYSVSREKKESFPLTVTSAQKNPTAFYLCATRDSRGNSPLHFGNGTRLTVT.

The CDR3 coding sequence is TGTGCCAGCAGCCTCGAGAGGGAGAACCAGTACTTC. This gives the protein CASSLERENQYF. The genes are TRBV21-1 and TRBJ2-5. TRBV21-1 is a pseudogene segment. The CDR3 is made up of 12 amino acids.

CDR3 sequence (DNA): TGTGCCATCAGTGGCCGGGGGCCAGATACGCAGTATTTT. Residues: CAISGRGPDTQYF. V is TRBV10-3 and J is TRBJ2-3; the D call may be TRBD1 or TRBD2 (6 bases each). This CDR3 is built from 13 residues. Looked up from germline, CDR1 is ENHRY and CDR2 is SYGVKD. The V end lost 4 bases, the J end lost 4 bases, and 9 bases lay between the germline ends.

This chain uses TRBV20-1 with TRBJ2-3; 11 bases agree with TRBD2. CDR1 is DFQATT, CDR2 SNEGSKA, per germline (reference sequence). The CDR3 runs to 14 residues. V lost 6 bases and J lost 3; bases outside the gene matches: 5. The CDR3 bases are TGCAGTGCAGCAATAGCGGGGGGGACAGATACGCAGTATTTT. Translated: CSAAIAGGTDTQYF.